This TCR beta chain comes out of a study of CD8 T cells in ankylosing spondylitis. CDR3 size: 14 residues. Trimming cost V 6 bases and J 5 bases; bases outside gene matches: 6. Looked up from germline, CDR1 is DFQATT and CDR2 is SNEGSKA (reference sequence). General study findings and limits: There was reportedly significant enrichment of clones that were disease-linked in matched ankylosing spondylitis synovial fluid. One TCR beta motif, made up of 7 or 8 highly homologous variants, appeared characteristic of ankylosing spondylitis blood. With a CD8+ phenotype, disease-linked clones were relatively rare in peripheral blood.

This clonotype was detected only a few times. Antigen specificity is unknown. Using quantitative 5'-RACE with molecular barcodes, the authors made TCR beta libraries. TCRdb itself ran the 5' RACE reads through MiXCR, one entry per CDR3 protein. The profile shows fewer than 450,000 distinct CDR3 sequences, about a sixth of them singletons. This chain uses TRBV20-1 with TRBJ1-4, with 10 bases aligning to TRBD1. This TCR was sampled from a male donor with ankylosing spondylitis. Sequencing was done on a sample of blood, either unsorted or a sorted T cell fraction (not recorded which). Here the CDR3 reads CSAKRTGGNEKLFF. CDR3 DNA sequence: TGCAGTGCAAAAAGGACAGGGGGAAATGAAAAACTGTTTTTT.